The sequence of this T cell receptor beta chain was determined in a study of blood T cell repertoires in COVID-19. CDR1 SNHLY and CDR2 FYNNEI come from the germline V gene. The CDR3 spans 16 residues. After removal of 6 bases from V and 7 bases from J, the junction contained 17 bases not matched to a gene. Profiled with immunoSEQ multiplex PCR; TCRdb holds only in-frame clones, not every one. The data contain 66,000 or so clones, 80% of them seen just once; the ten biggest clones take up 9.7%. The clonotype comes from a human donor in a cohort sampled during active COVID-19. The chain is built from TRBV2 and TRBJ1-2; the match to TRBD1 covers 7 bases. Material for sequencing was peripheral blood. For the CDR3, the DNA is TGTGCCAGCAGCCCAGAGAGAGGGGGCTTGTCGGTTGGCTACACCTTC. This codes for CASSPERGGLSVGYTF.